This passage covers 13 T cell receptor beta chains from one sample sequenced in a study of T cell responses to AZD1222 COVID-19 vaccine. Clones were read by immunoSEQ multiplex PCR, and TCRdb kept only the in-frame ones, dropping some. Found here are 90,000 to 120,000 clones, roughly 87% of them singletons; the top ten hold approximately 3.1%. The sample was peripheral blood, taken on day 0 of MenACWY control vaccination. The receptors here all came from an adult in good health.

The chain has TRBV19 and TRBJ1-5; 9 bases agree with TRBD1. The length of the CDR3 is 16 residues. V trimming: 4 bases; J trimming: 5 bases; junction bases outside the gene matches: 9. Per the germline V gene, CDR1 is LNHDA and CDR2 is SQIVND (reference sequence). Here the CDR3 DNA reads TGTGCCAGTAGTACACAGGGGGCAGCGGGGTATCAGCCCCAGCATTTT. Protein product: CASSTQGAAGYQPQHF.

The V gene is TRBV6-2 or TRBV6-3, the J gene TRBJ2-3; D remains ambiguous. With 6 bases removed from V and 3 bases from J, the gap between germline ends came to 4 bases. Per germline, CDR1 MNHEY and CDR2 SVGEGT. This CDR3 contains 11 residues. The CDR3 DNA is TGTGCCAGCAGCCCTACAGATACGCAGTATTTT. Its protein is CASSPTDTQYF.

This chain connects TRBV18 to TRBJ1-4; 8 nucleotides agree with TRBD1. From germline, CDR1 is KGHSH and CDR2 LQKENI. The CDR3 spans 16 residues. J was trimmed by 3 bases and V by 1 base; bases with no gene match: 4. This chain's CDR3 is CASSPLGQGANEKLFF. CDR3 DNA: TGTGCCAGCTCACCACTCGGACAGGGAGCTAATGAAAAACTGTTTTTT.

This clone was picked up one time. The CDR3 nucleotides are TGTGCCAGCAGCTCCGGGGCCTACACTGAAGCTTTCTTT. This gives the protein CASSSGAYTEAFF. The rearrangement joins TRBV5-6 to TRBJ1-1; D possibly corresponds to TRBD1 (5 bases). Trimming removed 3 bases from V and 3 bases from J, with 9 bases in between. Per germline, CDR1 SGHDT and CDR2 YYEEEE. This CDR3 spans 13 amino acids.

This clone was observed once. The genes are TRBV10-1 and TRBJ2-1, with TRBD2 matching 8 bases. The CDR3 is 15 amino acids. Trimming removed 2 bases from V and 3 bases from J; junction bases left unmatched: 3. Germline V gene lookup returns CDR1 WNHNN and CDR2 SYGVQD (reference sequence). The CDR3 here is CASSEHRGGYNEQFF. The CDR3 DNA is TGCGCCAGCAGTGAGCACCGGGGGGGCTACAATGAGCAGTTCTTC.

The chain joins TRBV20-1 to TRBJ1-6; 7 nucleotides agree with TRBD1. Looked up from germline, CDR1 is DFQATT and CDR2 is SNEGSKA (reference sequence). The CDR3 covers 14 residues. J lost 4 bases, V lost 3 bases, and 3 bases had no gene match. CDR3 in amino acids: CSASRGQYNSPLHF. CDR3 in DNA: TGCAGTGCTAGTAGGGGACAGTATAATTCACCCCTCCACTTT.

This chain joins TRBV2 and TRBJ1-5; no definite D call. V was cut by 2 bases and J by 6 bases, with 2 bases left in between. This CDR3 is 11 amino acids long. Germline-derived CDR1 and CDR2 are SNHLY and FYNNEI. This CDR3 reads CASSESQPQHF. DNA of the CDR3: TGTGCCAGCAGTGAAAGTCAGCCCCAGCATTTT.

V and J are TRBV2 and TRBJ1-5, with 7 bases matching TRBD1. Looked up from germline, CDR1 is SNHLY and CDR2 is FYNNEI. The CDR3 has 14 residues. J gave up 4 bases and V 5 bases, and 5 bases lay outside the gene matches. CDR3 in DNA: TGTGCCAGCAGTCCCGGGACAGCAAATCAGCCCCAGCATTTT. Protein: CASSPGTANQPQHF.

The J gene is TRBJ1-4, the V gene TRBV6-6; perhaps TRBD1 as D (6 bases). Germline loops: CDR1 MNHNY, CDR2 SVGAGI (reference sequence). The CDR3 covers 15 residues. Trimming took 2 bases from V and 4 from J, leaving 11 bases between them. The CDR3 nucleotides are TGTGCCAGCAGTTACAGGGGGACCTTTAATGAAAAACTGTTTTTT. This gives the protein CASSYRGTFNEKLFF.

V usage is TRBV6-5 and J usage is TRBJ1-1; 7 bases line up with TRBD1. The CDR3 runs to 13 residues. Germline CDR1 reads MNHEY; CDR2 reads SVGAGI. The ends lost 7 bases at V and 7 bases at J; junction bases unmatched: 9. CDR3 in DNA: TGTGCCAGCATTATGGGACAGTACTTTGAAGCTTTCTTT. This gives the protein CASIMGQYFEAFF.

This clone was recorded only once. This chain connects TRBV9 to TRBJ2-1, with D possibly being TRBD1 (5 bases). Trimming took 0 bases from V and 0 from J, leaving 10 bases between them. CDR1 is SGDLS and CDR2 is YYNGEE in the germline V gene. The CDR3 is 16 residues long. CDR3 bases: TGTGCCAGCAGCGTAGCTGGGGCATTCTCCTACAATGAGCAGTTCTTC. This gives the protein CASSVAGAFSYNEQFF.

This clone was picked up one time. The chain links TRBV5-1 to TRBJ2-7; the match to TRBD1 covers 7 bases. V was pared by 4 bases and J by 0 bases, with 7 bases of the junction left unmatched. The CDR3 sequence is 15 residues long. From germline, CDR1 is SGHRS and CDR2 YFSETQ. Written as DNA, the CDR3 is TGCGCCAGCAGCGCCATGGACAGGCGCTCCTACGAGCAGTACTTC. It encodes CASSAMDRRSYEQYF.

This chain connects TRBV5-1 to TRBJ2-1, with 11 bases identical to TRBD2. This CDR3 region has 16 residues. With 1 base clipped from V and 5 bases from J, the junction kept 5 bases outside the gene matches. Germline lookup yields CDR1 SGHRS and CDR2 YFSETQ. As DNA, the CDR3 is TGCGCCAGCAGCTTGTTTCTAGCGGGGGGCCACAATGAGCAGTTCTTC. Translation gives CASSLFLAGGHNEQFF.